Detailed here is one T cell receptor beta chain. This clone's antigen is unknown. Base qualities are missing; no much larger clone stands one base away. The source of the sample is a study of T cell changes during pregnancy in multiple sclerosis (dated by TCRdb to between 2018 and 2021). As for the study more broadly: In women with multiple sclerosis, the researchers looked at how the T cell repertoire shifted as pregnancy progressed.

The library was built by means of the immunoSEQ multiplex PCR assay. The table was pulled from immuneACCESS by TCRdb, which kept in-frame rearrangements only. Such tables lose some clones; where checked, under half of the loss comes from unresolved V genes, and the rest has no known cause. The sample yields about 69,000 clones; around 94% were counted once. Roughly 2% of the sample comes from the top ten. The V end gives up 4 bases and the J end 2 bases, leaving 2 bases in the junction not matched to a gene. CDR1 and CDR2 (MDHEN, SYDVKM) derive from the germline V gene. From its cysteine to its phenylalanine, the CDR3 spans 15 amino acids. The read is trimmed to its CDR3 DNA, 45 bases read in frame from base 1.

Here the chain combines TRBV28 and TRBJ2-6; the central 7 bases match TRBD1. This sequence was found in a female donor in good health, enrolled as a control in a pregnancy study. The sample was peripheral blood, taken in the third trimester of pregnancy. The DNA sequence is TGTGCCAGCAGTTCGACAGGGACTGGGGCCAACGTCCTGACTTTC. Its product reads: CASSSTGTGANVLTF.